The entry below gives a single T cell receptor beta chain sequence along with its context. The antigen is not known. This sample stems from a study of human T cells and chemical hapten exposure. Study as a whole: In the sensitization step, 2% DPC was placed on about 2 cm by about 2 cm of upper inner arm skin. Throughout a study of approximately 25 weeks, patients underwent weekly scalp administration of diphenylcyclopropenone doses. 0.01% DPC was applied to the upper back in patch tests, which were read at 6 days. Regarding the study as a whole: TCRs exceeding 1 in 1000 frequency stayed unchanged with DPC sensitization.

Stated time point: patch test 3, about 24 weeks after DPC sensitization. Stated treatment: therapeutic diphenylcyclopropenone sensitization with weekly scalp DPC. Trimming at V came to 4 bases and at J to 6 bases, leaving 10 bases not matched to a gene. Germline V CDR1 and CDR2: SGHRS, YFSETQ. The CDR3 is 15 amino acids. TCRdb itself ran the RACE reads through MiXCR, one entry per CDR3 protein. The sample contains about 84,000 distinct CDR3 sequences, approximately 10% of which appear only once. The chain recombines TRBV5-1 with TRBJ2-1, with 7 bases that match TRBD1. The origin of this receptor is a woman aged 50 to 60 with alopecia areata. Some clones in this sample may be carry-over from other donors' samples. The sample in question was whole blood, obtained in connection with sensitization to the hapten diphenylcyclopropenone (DPC). CDR3 in amino acids: CASSGRQGGVNEQFF. CDR3 nucleotides: TGCGCCAGCAGCGGAAGACAGGGTGGTGTCAATGAGCAGTTCTTC. Full variable domain (missing parts from reference TRBV5-1 and TRBJ2-1): KAGVTQTPRYLIKTRGQQVTLSCSPISGHRSVSWYQQTPGQGLQFLFEYFSETQRNKGNFPGRFSGRQFSNSRSEMNVSTLELGDSALYLCASSGRQGGVNEQFFGPGTRLTVL.